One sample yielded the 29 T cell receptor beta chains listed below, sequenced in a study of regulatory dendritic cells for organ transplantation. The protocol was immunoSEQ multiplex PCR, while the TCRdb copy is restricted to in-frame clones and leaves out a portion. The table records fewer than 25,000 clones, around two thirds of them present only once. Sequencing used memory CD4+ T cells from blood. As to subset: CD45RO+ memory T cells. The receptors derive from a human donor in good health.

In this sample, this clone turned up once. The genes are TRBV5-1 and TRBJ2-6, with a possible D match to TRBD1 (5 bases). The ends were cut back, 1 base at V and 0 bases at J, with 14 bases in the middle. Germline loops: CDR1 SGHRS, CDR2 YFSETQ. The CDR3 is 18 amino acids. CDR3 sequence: CASSLIQGDSSGANVLTF. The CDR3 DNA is TGCGCCAGCAGCTTGATCCAGGGCGATAGCTCTGGGGCCAACGTCCTGACTTTC.

The CDR3 region is CASSYQGAVNTEAFF. CDR3 bases: TGTGCCAGCAGTTACCAGGGGGCCGTGAACACTGAAGCTTTCTTT. The V gene is TRBV6-5, the J gene TRBJ1-1; 8 bases agree with TRBD1. Germline V gene lookup returns CDR1 MNHEY and CDR2 SVGAGI. The trim removed 2 bases at V and 0 bases at J, leaving 2 bases unmatched. CDR3 length equals 15 residues.

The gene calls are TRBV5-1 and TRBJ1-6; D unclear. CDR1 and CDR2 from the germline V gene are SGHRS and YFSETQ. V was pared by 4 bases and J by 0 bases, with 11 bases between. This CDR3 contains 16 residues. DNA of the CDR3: TGCGCCAGCAGCCACGCACTGAGCTCCTATAATTCACCCCTCCACTTT. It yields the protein CASSHALSSYNSPLHF. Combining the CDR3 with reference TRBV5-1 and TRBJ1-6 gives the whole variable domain KAGVTQTPRYLIKTRGQQVTLSCSPISGHRSVSWYQQTPGQGLQFLFEYFSETQRNKGNFPGRFSGRQFSNSRSEMNVSTLELGDSALYLCASSHALSSYNSPLHFGNGTRLTVT.

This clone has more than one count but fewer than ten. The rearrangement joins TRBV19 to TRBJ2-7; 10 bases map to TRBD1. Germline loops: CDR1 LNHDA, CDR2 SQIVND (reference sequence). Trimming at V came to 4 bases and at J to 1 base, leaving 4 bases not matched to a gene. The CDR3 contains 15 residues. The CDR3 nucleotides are TGTGCCAGTAGTAGGGGACAGGGGTTTTCCTACGAGCAGTACTTC. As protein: CASSRGQGFSYEQYF.

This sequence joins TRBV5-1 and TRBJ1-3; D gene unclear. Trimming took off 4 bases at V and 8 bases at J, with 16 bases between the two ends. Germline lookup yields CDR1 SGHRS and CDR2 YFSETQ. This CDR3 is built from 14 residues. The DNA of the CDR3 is TGCGCCAGCAGCCTACGGGCCGGCGGGGACACCATATATTTT. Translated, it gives CASSLRAGGDTIYF.

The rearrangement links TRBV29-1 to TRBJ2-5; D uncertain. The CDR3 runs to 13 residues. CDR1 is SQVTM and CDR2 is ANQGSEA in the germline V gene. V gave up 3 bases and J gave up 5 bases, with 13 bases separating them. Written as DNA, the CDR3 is TGCAGCGTTGATCCGGCATCCGGGGAGACCCAGTACTTC. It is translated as CSVDPASGETQYF.

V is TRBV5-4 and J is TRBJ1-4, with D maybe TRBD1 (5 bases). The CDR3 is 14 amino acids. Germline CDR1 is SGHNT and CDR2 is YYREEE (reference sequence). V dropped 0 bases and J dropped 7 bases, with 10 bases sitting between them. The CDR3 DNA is TGTGCCAGCAGCTTGGTGCCAGGGTCTGAAAAACTGTTTTTT. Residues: CASSLVPGSEKLFF.

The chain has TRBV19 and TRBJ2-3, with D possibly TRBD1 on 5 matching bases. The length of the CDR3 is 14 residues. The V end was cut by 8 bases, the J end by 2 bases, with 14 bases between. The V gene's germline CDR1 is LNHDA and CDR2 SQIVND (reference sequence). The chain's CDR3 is CASSPAGPTDTQYF. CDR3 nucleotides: TGTGCCAGTTCACCCGCAGGGCCCACAGATACGCAGTATTTT.

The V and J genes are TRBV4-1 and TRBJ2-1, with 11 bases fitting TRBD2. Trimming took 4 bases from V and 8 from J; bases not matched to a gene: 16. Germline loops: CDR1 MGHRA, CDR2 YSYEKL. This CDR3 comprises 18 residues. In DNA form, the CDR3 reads TGCGCCAGCAGCCTCCGAACACTAGCGGGGGTTGGGGGGCATGAGCAGTTCTTC. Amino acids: CASSLRTLAGVGGHEQFF.

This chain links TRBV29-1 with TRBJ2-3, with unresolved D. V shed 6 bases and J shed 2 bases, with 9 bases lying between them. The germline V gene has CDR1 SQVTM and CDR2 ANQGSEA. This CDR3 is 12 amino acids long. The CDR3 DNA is TGCAGCGTACACCATTTCACAGATACGCAGTATTTT. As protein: CSVHHFTDTQYF.

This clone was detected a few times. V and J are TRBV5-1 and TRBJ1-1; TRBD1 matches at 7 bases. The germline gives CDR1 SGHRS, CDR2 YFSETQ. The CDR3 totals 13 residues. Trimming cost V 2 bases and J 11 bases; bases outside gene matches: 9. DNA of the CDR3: TGCGCCAGCAGCTTTGGGACAGCCCCAGTCGCTTTCTTT. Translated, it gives CASSFGTAPVAFF.

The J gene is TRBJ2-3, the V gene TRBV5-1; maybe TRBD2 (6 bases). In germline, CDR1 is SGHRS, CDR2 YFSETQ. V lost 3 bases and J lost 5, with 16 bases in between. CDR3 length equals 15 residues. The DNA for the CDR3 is TGCGCCAGCAGCTGGTCGGGGGAAGATGGAGATACGCAGTATTTT. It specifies CASSWSGEDGDTQYF. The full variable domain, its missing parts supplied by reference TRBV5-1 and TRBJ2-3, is KAGVTQTPRYLIKTRGQQVTLSCSPISGHRSVSWYQQTPGQGLQFLFEYFSETQRNKGNFPGRFSGRQFSNSRSEMNVSTLELGDSALYLCASSWSGEDGDTQYFGPGTRLTVL.

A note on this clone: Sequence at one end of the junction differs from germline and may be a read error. CDR3 loop: CASTLGWGDHQPQHF. CDR3 nucleotides: TGTGCCAGCACCTTGGGGTGGGGGGATCATCAGCCCCAGCATTTT. The chain joins TRBV5-5 to TRBJ1-5; perhaps TRBD1 as D (5 bases). Germline V CDR1 and CDR2: SGHKS, YYEKEE (reference sequence). The CDR3 runs to 15 residues.

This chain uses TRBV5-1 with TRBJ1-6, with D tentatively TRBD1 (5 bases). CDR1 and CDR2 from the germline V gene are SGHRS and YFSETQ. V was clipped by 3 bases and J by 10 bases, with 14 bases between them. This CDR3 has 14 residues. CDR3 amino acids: CASSSSGEYSPLHF. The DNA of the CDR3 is TGCGCCAGCAGCTCTTCGGGGGAATACTCACCCCTCCACTTT.

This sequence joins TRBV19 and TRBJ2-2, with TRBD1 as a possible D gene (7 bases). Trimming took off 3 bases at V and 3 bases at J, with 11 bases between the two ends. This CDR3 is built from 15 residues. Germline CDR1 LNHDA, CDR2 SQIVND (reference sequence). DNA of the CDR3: TGTGCCAGTAGTATTGGCAGGGGGGACACCGGGGAGCTGTTTTTT. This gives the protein CASSIGRGDTGELFF.

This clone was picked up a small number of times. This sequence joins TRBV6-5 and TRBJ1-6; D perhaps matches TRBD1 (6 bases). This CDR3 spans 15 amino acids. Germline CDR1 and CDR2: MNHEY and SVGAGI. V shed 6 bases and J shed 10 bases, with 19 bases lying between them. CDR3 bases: TGTGCCAGCAGCCCAGTTCCCCAGGGGCACTCACCCCTCCACTTT. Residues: CASSPVPQGHSPLHF.

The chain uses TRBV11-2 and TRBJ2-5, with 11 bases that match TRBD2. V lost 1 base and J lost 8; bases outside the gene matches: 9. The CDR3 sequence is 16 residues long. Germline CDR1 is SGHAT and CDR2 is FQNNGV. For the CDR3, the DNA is TGTGCCAGCAGCTTAGGGCTAGCGGGGGGTTTGAATACCCAGTACTTC. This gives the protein CASSLGLAGGLNTQYF.

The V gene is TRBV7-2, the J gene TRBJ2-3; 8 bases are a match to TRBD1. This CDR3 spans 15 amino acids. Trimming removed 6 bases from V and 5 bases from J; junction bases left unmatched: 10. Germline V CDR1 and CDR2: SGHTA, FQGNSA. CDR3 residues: CASSSRTGRVDTQYF. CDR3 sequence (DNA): TGTGCCAGCAGTTCTCGGACAGGGCGTGTAGATACGCAGTATTTT.

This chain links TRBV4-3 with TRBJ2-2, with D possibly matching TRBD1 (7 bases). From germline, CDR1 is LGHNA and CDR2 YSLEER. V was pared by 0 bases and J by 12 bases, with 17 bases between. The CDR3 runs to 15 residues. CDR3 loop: CASSQDSQGGSQLFF. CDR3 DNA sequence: TGCGCCAGCAGCCAAGATAGCCAGGGGGGTAGTCAGCTGTTTTTT.

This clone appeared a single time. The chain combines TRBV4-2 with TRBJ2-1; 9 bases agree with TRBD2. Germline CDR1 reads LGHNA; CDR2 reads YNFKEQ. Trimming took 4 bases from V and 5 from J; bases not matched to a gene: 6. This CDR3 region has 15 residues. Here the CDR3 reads CASSPGLAGNNEQFF. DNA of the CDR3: TGTGCCAGCAGCCCGGGACTAGCCGGAAACAATGAGCAGTTCTTC.

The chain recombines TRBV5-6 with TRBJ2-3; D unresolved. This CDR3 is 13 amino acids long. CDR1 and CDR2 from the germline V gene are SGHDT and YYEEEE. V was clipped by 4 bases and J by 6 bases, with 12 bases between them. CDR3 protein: CASSARGTDTQYF. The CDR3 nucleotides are TGTGCCAGCAGCGCCCGCGGTACGGATACGCAGTATTTT.

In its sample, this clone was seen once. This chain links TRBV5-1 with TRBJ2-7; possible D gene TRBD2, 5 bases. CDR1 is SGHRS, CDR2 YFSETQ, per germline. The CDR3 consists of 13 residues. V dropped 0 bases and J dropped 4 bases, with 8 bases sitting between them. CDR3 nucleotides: TGCGCCAGCAGCTTGGGGCGGACTTACGAGCAGTACTTC. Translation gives CASSLGRTYEQYF. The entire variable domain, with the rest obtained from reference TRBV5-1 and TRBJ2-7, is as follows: KAGVTQTPRYLIKTRGQQVTLSCSPISGHRSVSWYQQTPGQGLQFLFEYFSETQRNKGNFPGRFSGRQFSNSRSEMNVSTLELGDSALYLCASSLGRTYEQYFGPGTRLTVT.

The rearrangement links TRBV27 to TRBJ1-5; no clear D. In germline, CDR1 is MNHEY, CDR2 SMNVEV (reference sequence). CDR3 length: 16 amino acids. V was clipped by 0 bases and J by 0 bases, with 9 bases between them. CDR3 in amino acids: CASSLSADYSNQPQHF. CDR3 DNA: TGTGCCAGCAGTTTATCGGCCGATTATAGCAATCAGCCCCAGCATTTT.

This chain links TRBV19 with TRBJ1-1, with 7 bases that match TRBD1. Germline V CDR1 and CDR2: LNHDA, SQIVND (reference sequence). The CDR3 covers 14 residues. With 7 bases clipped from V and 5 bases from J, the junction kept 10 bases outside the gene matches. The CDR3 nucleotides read TGTGCCAGTACCCAAGGGGGCCGGGGGACTGAAGCTTTCTTT. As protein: CASTQGGRGTEAFF. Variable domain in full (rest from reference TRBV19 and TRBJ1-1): DGGITQSPKYLFRKEGQNVTLSCEQNLNHDAMYWYRQDPGQGLRLIYYSQIVNDFQKGDIAEGYSVSREKKESFPLTVTSAQKNPTAFYLCASTQGGRGTEAFFGQGTRLTVV.

CDR3 in DNA: TGTGCCAGCAGCTTCCTAACCCAAGAGGGCTATGGCTACACCTTC. It translates to CASSFLTQEGYGYTF. This chain uses TRBV5-5 with TRBJ1-2; no clear D. CDR3 length: 15 amino acids. Trimming took 2 bases from V and 4 from J, leaving 15 bases between them. CDR1 SGHKS and CDR2 YYEKEE come from the germline V gene (reference sequence).

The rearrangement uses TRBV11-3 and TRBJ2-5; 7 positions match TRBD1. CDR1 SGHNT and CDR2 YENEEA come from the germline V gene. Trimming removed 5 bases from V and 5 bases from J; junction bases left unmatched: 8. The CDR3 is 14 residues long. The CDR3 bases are TGTGCCAGCAGCACCCCAAGCAGGGGGGAGACCCAGTACTTC. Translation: CASSTPSRGETQYF.

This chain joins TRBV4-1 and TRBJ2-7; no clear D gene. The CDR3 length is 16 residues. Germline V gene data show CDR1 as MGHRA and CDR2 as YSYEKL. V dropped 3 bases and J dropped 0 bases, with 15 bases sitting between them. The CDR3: CASSHFDTQSSYEQYF. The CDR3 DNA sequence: TGCGCCAGCAGCCATTTCGACACACAGAGCTCCTACGAGCAGTACTTC.

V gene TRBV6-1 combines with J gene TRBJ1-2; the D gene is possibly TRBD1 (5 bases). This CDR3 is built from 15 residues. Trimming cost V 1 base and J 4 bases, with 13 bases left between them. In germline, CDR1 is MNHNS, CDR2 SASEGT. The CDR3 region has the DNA TGTGCCAGCAGTGAAGAGGGCAGACAGTCCTATGGCTACACCTTC. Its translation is CASSEEGRQSYGYTF.

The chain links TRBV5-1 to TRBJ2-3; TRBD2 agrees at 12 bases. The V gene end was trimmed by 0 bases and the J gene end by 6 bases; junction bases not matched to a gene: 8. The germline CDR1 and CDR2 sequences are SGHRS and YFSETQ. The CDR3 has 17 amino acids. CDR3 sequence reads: CASSLGSSGGAQDTQYF. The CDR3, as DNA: TGCGCCAGCAGCTTGGGGTCTAGCGGGGGGGCTCAGGATACGCAGTATTTT.